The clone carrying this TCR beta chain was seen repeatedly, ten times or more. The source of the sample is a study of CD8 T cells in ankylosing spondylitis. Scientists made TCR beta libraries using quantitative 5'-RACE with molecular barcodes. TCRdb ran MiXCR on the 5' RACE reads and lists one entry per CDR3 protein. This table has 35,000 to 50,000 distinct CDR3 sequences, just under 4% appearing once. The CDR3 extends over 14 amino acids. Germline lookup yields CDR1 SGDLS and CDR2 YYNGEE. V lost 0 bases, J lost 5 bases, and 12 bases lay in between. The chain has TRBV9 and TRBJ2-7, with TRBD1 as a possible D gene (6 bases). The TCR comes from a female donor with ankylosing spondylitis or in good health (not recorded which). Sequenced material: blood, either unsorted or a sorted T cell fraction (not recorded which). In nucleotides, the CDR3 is TGTGCCAGCAGCGTAGAAGTCAGGGGTGACGAGCAGTACTTC. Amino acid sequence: CASSVEVRGDEQYF.